Many counts were recorded for the clone carrying this T cell receptor beta chain. This CDR3 is 15 amino acids long. Germline V gene sequence: CDR1 MNHNS, CDR2 SASEGT. Germline trimming cut 0 bases from V and 5 bases from J; bases unmatched to any gene: 6. The data originate from a study of neurological immune-mediated disorders. Each CDR3 protein gets one entry after TCRdb re-called the 5' RACE reads with MiXCR. This sample has roughly 60,000 distinct CDR3 sequences, with about an eighth found just once. The rearrangement uses TRBV6-1 and TRBJ1-1; 7 nucleotides line up with TRBD1. The clonotype originates from a man aged 55 to 70 in good health. Sequencing used PBMCs. CDR3 loop: CASSEANRGKTEAFF. The CDR3 DNA follows: TGTGCCAGCAGTGAAGCGAACAGGGGAAAAACTGAAGCTTTCTTT.